This TCR beta chain was documented in a study of blood T cell repertoires in COVID-19. Whole-study context: Some COVID-19 samples were acute and others convalescent; all came from the United States, Italy and Spain. The analysed material was cDNA or gDNA that came from T cells, B-cell-depleted T cells, or PBMCs.

The CDR3 has 13 residues. From germline, CDR1 is SGHTA and CDR2 FQGNSA. Trimming left V 1 base short and J 4 bases short, with 7 bases between. Those who participated ranged in age from roughly 18 to 89 years and resided in about two dozen US areas. As handled by the study authors: From reference gene primer amplification, estimates of nucleated cell counts were derived. TCRdb's copy holds only in-frame clones and misses some; the assay was immunoSEQ multiplex PCR. V and J calls and clone size are copied from that table; D and trimming were computed from the DNA. The repertoire holds around 300,000 clones, with 89% as singletons.

The V call is TRBV7-2, the J call TRBJ1-1; no clear D gene. This receptor was taken from a middle-aged woman who had recovered from COVID-19. The sequencing sample was made of PBMCs or T cells enriched from blood (not recorded which). CDR3 sequence: CASSLVRGTEAFF. The CDR3, as DNA: TGTGCCAGCAGCTTAGTTCGGGGCACTGAAGCTTTCTTT.